These 10 T cell receptor beta chains were sequenced from one sample in a study of CD8 T cells in Susac syndrome. It was with random hexamers that about 0.45 to 1 ug RNA was reverse transcribed. MiXCR, applied by TCRdb to the immunoSEQ multiplex PCR reads, yields one record per CDR3 protein. Altogether roughly 190,000 distinct CDR3 sequences are present, more than 85% being singletons, with the ten largest covering 0.075% to 0.095%. Sequenced sample: CD4+ T cells from PBMCs. The receptor set was obtained from a human donor with Susac syndrome.

The chain links TRBV5-1 to TRBJ2-3, with 7 positions matching TRBD1. Per germline, CDR1 SGHRS and CDR2 YFSETQ. With V trimmed by 4 bases and J by 8 bases, 13 bases remained unmatched. This CDR3 is 15 amino acids long. The CDR3 loop reads CASSPALWDRPTQYF. The CDR3 coding sequence is TGCGCCAGCAGCCCAGCTTTATGGGACAGACCTACGCAGTATTTT. Full variable domain (missing parts from reference TRBV5-1 and TRBJ2-3): KAGVTQTPRYLIKTRGQQVTLSCSPISGHRSVSWYQQTPGQGLQFLFEYFSETQRNKGNFPGRFSGRQFSNSRSEMNVSTLELGDSALYLCASSPALWDRPTQYFGPGTRLTVL.

V usage is TRBV12-3 or TRBV12-4 and J usage is TRBJ1-3; D is perhaps TRBD1 (5 bases). The CDR3 contains 19 residues. V gave up 6 bases and J gave up 0 bases, with 24 bases separating them. The CDR3 DNA reads as TGTGCCAGCAGCCCGGTCTCAGGGTTTATGTCATCCTCTGGAAACACCATATATTTT. Translated: CASSPVSGFMSSSGNTIYF.

The chain is built from TRBV30 and TRBJ1-6, with D unresolved. V dropped 0 bases and J dropped 9 bases, with 21 bases sitting between them. From germline, CDR1 is GTSNPN and CDR2 SVGIG (reference sequence). The CDR3 consists of 17 residues. For the CDR3, the DNA is TGTGCCTGGAGTGTACAGAGGTTCGGCAGGAACTCTTCACCCCTCCACTTT. Protein product: CAWSVQRFGRNSSPLHF.

The chain is built from TRBV20-1 and TRBJ2-7; either TRBD1 or TRBD2 may fit D (6 bases each). The CDR3 has 15 amino acids. CDR1 DFQATT and CDR2 SNEGSKA come from the germline V gene (reference sequence). Trimming stripped 0 bases from V and 3 bases from J, with 15 bases between. CDR3 in amino acids: CSARDGPGAIYEQYF. The DNA of the CDR3 is TGCAGTGCTAGAGATGGTCCGGGGGCAATCTACGAGCAGTACTTC.

The gene calls are TRBV6-1 and TRBJ2-3; TRBD2 aligns across 8 bases. J gave up 1 base and V 5 bases, and 5 bases lay outside the gene matches. The CDR3 sequence is 15 residues long. Germline loops: CDR1 MNHNS, CDR2 SASEGT. CDR3 in amino acids: CASSPNSGGTDTQYF. DNA of the CDR3: TGTGCCAGCAGTCCAAATAGCGGGGGCACAGATACGCAGTATTTT.

This clonotype appeared once. The chain recombines TRBV10-3 with TRBJ2-1; D gene ambiguous. CDR3 size: 15 residues. The germline V gene encodes CDR1 ENHRY and CDR2 SYGVKD. V gave up 3 bases and J gave up 8 bases, with 17 bases separating them. In nucleotides, the CDR3 is TGTGCCATCAGTGATTTCACGGTAAAGGGCGATGAGCAGTTCTTC. It codes for CAISDFTVKGDEQFF.

Details on this clonotype: A read error may account for a junction end that differs from germline. The gene calls are TRBV29-1 and TRBJ2-1; TRBD2 aligns across 7 bases. This CDR3 is 13 amino acids long. Germline V lookup: CDR1 SQVTM, CDR2 ANQGSEA. Written as DNA, the CDR3 is TGCAGCGTTGGCGGGAGCACCTACAATAAGCAGTTCTTC. It is translated as CSVGGSTYNKQFF.

The gene calls are TRBV11-2 and TRBJ2-1; TRBD2 agrees at 9 bases. J gave up 7 bases and V 5 bases, and 12 bases lay outside the gene matches. The CDR3 runs 16 residues. Germline V gene data show CDR1 as SGHAT and CDR2 as FQNNGV. CDR3: CASSRLSGGRRNEQFF. CDR3 sequence (DNA): TGTGCCAGCAGCCGTCTCAGCGGGGGGAGGAGGAATGAGCAGTTCTTC.

The chain is built from TRBV10-3 and TRBJ2-7, with 11 bases lining up with TRBD2. Germline V gene lookup returns CDR1 ENHRY and CDR2 SYGVKD. Trimming took 4 bases from V and 0 from J; bases not matched to a gene: 5. The CDR3 has 16 residues. CDR3 in amino acids: CAISGTSGFGSYEQYF. The CDR3 DNA is TGTGCCATCAGTGGGACTAGCGGGTTCGGCTCCTACGAGCAGTACTTC.

The DNA for the CDR3 is TGCGCCAGCAGCGCGACTAGCGGGGGCTCGAGGAGCGATACGCAGTATTTT. This sequence encodes CASSATSGGSRSDTQYF. The gene calls are TRBV5-1 and TRBJ2-3, with 12 bases that match TRBD2. The CDR3 totals 17 residues. Germline CDR1 SGHRS, CDR2 YFSETQ. The V segment lost 4 bases and the J segment 6 bases; nucleotides outside the gene matches: 12.